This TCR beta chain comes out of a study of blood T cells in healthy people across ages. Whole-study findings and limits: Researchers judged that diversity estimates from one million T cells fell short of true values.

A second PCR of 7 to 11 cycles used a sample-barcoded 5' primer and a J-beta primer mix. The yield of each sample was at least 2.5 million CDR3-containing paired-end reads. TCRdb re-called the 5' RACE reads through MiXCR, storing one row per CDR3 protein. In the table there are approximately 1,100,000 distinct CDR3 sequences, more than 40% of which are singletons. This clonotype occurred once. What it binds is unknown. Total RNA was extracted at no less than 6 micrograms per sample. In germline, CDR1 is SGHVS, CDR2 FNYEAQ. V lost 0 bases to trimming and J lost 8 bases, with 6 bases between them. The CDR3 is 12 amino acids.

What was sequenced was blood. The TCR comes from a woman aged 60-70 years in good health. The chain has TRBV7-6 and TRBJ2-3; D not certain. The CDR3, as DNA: TGTGCCAGCAGCTTAGCAGTCGGTACGCAGTATTTT. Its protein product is CASSLAVGTQYF.